This TCR beta chain is from a study of blood T cell repertoires in COVID-19. Study-wide background: Collection of acute and convalescent COVID-19 samples took place in the United States, Italy and Spain. Sources were T cells, B-cell-depleted T cells, or PBMCs; the material itself was cDNA or gDNA.

Seattle patients were enrolled during active infection and followed longitudinally. Authors' analysis steps: Estimated nucleated cell counts came from reference gene primer amplification. Profiled with immunoSEQ multiplex PCR; TCRdb holds only in-frame clones, not every one. The V and J calls and clone size were taken over from that table, and D and trimming were inferred from the DNA. The sample yields approximately 290,000 clones, around 85% seen once. Per the germline V gene, CDR1 is SGHRS and CDR2 is YFSETQ. This CDR3 contains 14 residues. Deletions cut 6 bases from V and 0 bases from J, with 12 bases between.

Material: peripheral blood. V and J are TRBV5-1 and TRBJ1-1; D may be TRBD1 (5 bases). The sequence derives from a human donor with COVID-19, enrolled during active disease. The donor label of this sample is uncertain. The CDR3, as DNA: TGCGCCAGCAACTCAGGGAAGATGAACACTGAAGCTTTCTTT. Translated, it gives CASNSGKMNTEAFF.